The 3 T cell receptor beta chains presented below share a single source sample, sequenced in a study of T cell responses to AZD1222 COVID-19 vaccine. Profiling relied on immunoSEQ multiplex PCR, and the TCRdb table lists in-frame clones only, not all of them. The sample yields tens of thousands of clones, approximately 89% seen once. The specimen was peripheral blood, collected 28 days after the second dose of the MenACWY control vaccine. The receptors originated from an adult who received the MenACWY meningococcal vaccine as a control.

As DNA, the CDR3 is TGTGCCAGCAGCCAAGACCAGGCCCGCATTGGTGGCTACACCTTC. Protein: CASSQDQARIGGYTF. The V gene is TRBV4-2, the J gene TRBJ1-2; no definite D call. The CDR3 runs 15 residues. Trimming shortened V by 0 bases and J by 7 bases, and 15 bases separated the two germline ends. The germline CDR1 and CDR2 sequences are LGHNA and YNFKEQ.

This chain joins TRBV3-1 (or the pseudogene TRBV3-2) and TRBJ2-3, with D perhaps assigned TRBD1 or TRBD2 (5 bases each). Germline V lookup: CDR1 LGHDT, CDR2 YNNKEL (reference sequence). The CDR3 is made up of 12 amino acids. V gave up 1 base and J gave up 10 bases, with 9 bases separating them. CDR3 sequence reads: CASSQVGTAQYF. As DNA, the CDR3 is TGTGCCAGCAGCCAAGTGGGGACGGCGCAGTATTTT.

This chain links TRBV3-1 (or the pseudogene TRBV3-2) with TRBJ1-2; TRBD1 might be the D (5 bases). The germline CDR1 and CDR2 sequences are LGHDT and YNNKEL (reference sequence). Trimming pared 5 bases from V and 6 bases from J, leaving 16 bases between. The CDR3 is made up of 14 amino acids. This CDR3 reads CASSTAGLPDGYTF. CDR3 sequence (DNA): TGTGCCAGCAGCACGGCGGGACTGCCTGATGGCTACACCTTC.